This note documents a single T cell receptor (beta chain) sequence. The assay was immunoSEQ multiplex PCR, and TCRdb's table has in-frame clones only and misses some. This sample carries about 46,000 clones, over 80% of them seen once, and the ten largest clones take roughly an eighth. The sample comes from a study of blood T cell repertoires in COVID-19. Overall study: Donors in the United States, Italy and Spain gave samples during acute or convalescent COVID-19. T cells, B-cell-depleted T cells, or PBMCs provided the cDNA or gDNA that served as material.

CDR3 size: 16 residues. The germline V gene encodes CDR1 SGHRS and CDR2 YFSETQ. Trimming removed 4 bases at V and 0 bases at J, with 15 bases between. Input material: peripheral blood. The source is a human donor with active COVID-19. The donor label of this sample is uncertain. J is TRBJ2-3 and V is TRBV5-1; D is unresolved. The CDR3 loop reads CASSRALAASTDTQYF. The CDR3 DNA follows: TGCGCCAGCAGCCGCGCACTCGCGGCTAGCACAGATACGCAGTATTTT.